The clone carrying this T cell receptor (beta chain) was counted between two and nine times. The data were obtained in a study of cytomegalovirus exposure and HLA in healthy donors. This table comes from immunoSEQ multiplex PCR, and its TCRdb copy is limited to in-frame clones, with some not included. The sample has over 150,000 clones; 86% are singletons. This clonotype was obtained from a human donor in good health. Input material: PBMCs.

In DNA form, the CDR3 reads TGTGCCAGCAGCTCCGGGGAGGGTCTCTATGGCTACACCTTC. Its translation: CASSSGEGLYGYTF. This rearrangement joins TRBV7-9 to TRBJ1-2, with unresolved D. CDR3 size: 14 residues. In germline, CDR1 is SEHNR, CDR2 FQNEAQ (reference sequence). Trimming took off 4 bases at V and 4 bases at J, with 13 bases between the two ends.